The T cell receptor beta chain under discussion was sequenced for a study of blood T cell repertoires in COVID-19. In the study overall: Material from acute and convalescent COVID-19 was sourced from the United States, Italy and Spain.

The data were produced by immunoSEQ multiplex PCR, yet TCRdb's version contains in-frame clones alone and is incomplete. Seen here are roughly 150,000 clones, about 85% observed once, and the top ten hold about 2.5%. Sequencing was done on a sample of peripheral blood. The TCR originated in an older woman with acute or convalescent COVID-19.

Here the CDR3 DNA reads TGTGCCAGCAGGAGGGCGGGGACAGGGGCAGGGTACTATGGCTACACCTTC. Its translation: CASRRAGTGAGYYGYTF. This chain joins TRBV28 and TRBJ1-2; 10 positions agree with TRBD1. Germline trimming cut 6 bases from V and 3 bases from J; bases unmatched to any gene: 13. Germline CDR1 and CDR2: MDHEN and SYDVKM. The CDR3 extends over 17 amino acids.